The 14 T cell receptor beta chains listed next were all sequenced from one sample in a study of blood T cells in healthy people across ages. The use of a sample-barcoded 5' primer and a J-beta primer mix characterized a second PCR of roughly 6 to 11 cycles. From the 5' RACE reads, TCRdb called clonotypes with MiXCR, one entry per CDR3 protein. The repertoire includes fewer than 1,000,000 distinct CDR3 sequences, 40% to 50% of them detected once, and roughly 18% sits in the top ten. The sample comprised blood. All receptors come from a man between 60 and 70 years old in good health.

This clonotype occurred many times. This sequence joins TRBV20-1 and TRBJ2-4; tentatively, D is TRBD2 (6 bases). CDR1 DFQATT and CDR2 SNEGSKA come from the germline V gene (reference sequence). V lost 3 bases and J 8 bases, leaving 17 bases between the germline ends. The CDR3 is 14 residues long. The DNA for the CDR3 is TGCAGTGCTAGCGCCGGGGGAGGAGGATACATTCAGTACTTC. The encoded protein is CSASAGGGGYIQYF.

This clonotype was picked up a small number of times. The J gene is TRBJ2-5, the V gene TRBV5-6; D possibly corresponds to TRBD1 (6 bases). This CDR3 spans 14 amino acids. With 3 bases removed from V and 5 bases from J, the gap between germline ends came to 14 bases. Germline lookup yields CDR1 SGHDT and CDR2 YYEEEE. The CDR3 reads CASSSGHQRETQYF. In DNA, the CDR3 is TGTGCCAGCAGCTCGGGACACCAACGGGAGACCCAGTACTTC.

The chain links TRBV20-1 to TRBJ2-7; D not certain. In germline, CDR1 is DFQATT, CDR2 SNEGSKA (reference sequence). The V end lost 4 bases, the J end lost 0 bases, and 13 bases lay between the germline ends. CDR3 length: 14 amino acids. CDR3 DNA: TGCAGTGCTACGCGCGAGTTACACTCCTACGAGCAGTACTTC. It yields the protein CSATRELHSYEQYF.

Turning to this clonotype: One junction end disagrees with the germline gene, perhaps due to a read error. The rearrangement links TRBV28 to TRBJ1-2, with D perhaps TRBD1 (6 bases). Germline values: CDR1 MDHEN, CDR2 SYDVKM. The CDR3 has 15 amino acids. Written as DNA, the CDR3 is TGTGTCAGCAGTCGCGTGGACAGCCTCAACTATGGCTACACCTTC. The encoded protein is CVSSRVDSLNYGYTF.

The chain is built from TRBV3-1 and TRBJ2-7; D gene ambiguous. The tail of the sequence fits TRBJ2-5 better, so the J call may be wrong. Germline CDR1 is LGHDT and CDR2 is YNNKEL (reference sequence). The CDR3 has 14 amino acids. The CDR3 region is CASSQDHTAKTQYF. The CDR3 DNA reads TGTGCCAGCAGCCAAGATCATACGGCCAAGACCCAGTACTTC.

This clonotype was found a few times. The V call is TRBV15, the J call TRBJ2-1; 8 positions agree with TRBD1. This CDR3 is 16 amino acids long. Germline loops: CDR1 LNHNV, CDR2 YYDKDF (reference sequence). Trimming at V came to 3 bases and at J to 4 bases, leaving 8 bases not matched to a gene. The CDR3 reads CATSRQGQAVYNEQFF. CDR3 in DNA: TGTGCCACCAGCAGGCAGGGACAGGCCGTTTACAATGAGCAGTTCTTC.

This clonotype showed up just a few times. The rearrangement joins TRBV3-1 to TRBJ1-1, with 7 nucleotides matching TRBD1. The ends lost 4 bases at V and 7 bases at J; junction bases unmatched: 9. Germline V CDR1 and CDR2: LGHDT, YNNKEL (reference sequence). The CDR3 is 14 residues long. The CDR3 sequence: CASSPHPGQYEAFF. DNA of the CDR3: TGTGCCAGCAGCCCACACCCGGGACAGTATGAAGCTTTCTTT.

This rearrangement joins TRBV4-1 to TRBJ1-1, with D possibly matching TRBD1 (6 bases). CDR3 length equals 14 residues. Trimming stripped 6 bases from V and 2 bases from J, with 13 bases between. Germline CDR1 MGHRA, CDR2 YSYEKL. The CDR3 sequence: CASRGTLKNTEAFF. As DNA, the CDR3 is TGCGCCAGCAGGGGGACACTAAAAAACACTGAAGCTTTCTTT.

The chain employs TRBV4-1 and TRBJ2-3, with 10 nucleotides matching TRBD2. CDR1 and CDR2 from the germline V gene are MGHRA and YSYEKL. Trimming took 3 bases from V and 2 from J; bases not matched to a gene: 5. The length of the CDR3 is 16 residues. CDR3 in amino acids: CASSQSLAGFTDTQYF. Written as DNA, the CDR3 is TGCGCCAGCAGCCAGTCACTAGCGGGGTTCACAGATACGCAGTATTTT.

The rearrangement links TRBV3-1 to TRBJ2-7; D is unclear. The DNA end favors TRBJ2-5, so the J call may be wrong. The CDR3 contains 14 residues. Germline V gene data show CDR1 as LGHDT and CDR2 as YNNKEL (reference sequence). CDR3 coding DNA: TGTGCCAGCGCAGCAGCTGGTTCAATGGAGACCCAGTACTTC. Encoded protein: CASAAAGSMETQYF.

This chain uses TRBV6-5 with TRBJ2-1, with 8 bases matching TRBD2. V lost 6 bases, J lost 8 bases, and 12 bases stayed unmatched. Germline loops: CDR1 MNHEY, CDR2 SVGAGI. CDR3 length: 15 residues. CDR3 loop: CASRPASGGLDEQFF. The CDR3 DNA follows: TGTGCCAGCAGACCCGCGAGCGGGGGCCTCGATGAGCAGTTCTTC.

This clonotype appeared a few times. This chain joins TRBV7-2 and TRBJ2-1; D is tentatively TRBD1 or TRBD2 (5 bases each). V lost 2 bases to trimming and J lost 10 bases, with 9 bases between them. Germline lookup yields CDR1 SGHTA and CDR2 FQGNSA. This CDR3 spans 12 amino acids. The DNA of the CDR3 is TGTGCCAGCAGCTTATCGGGACGGGAGCAGTTCTTC. It yields the protein CASSLSGREQFF.

The CDR3 sequence: CASSQEGSGSYNEQFF. CDR3 in DNA: TGCGCCAGCAGCCAAGAAGGGAGCGGTTCCTACAATGAGCAGTTCTTC. J is TRBJ2-1 and V is TRBV4-3, with D perhaps TRBD2 (5 bases). V lost 0 bases and J lost 1, with 10 bases in between. Germline V gene sequence: CDR1 LGHNA, CDR2 YSLEER. This CDR3 region has 16 residues.

A few counts support this clonotype. This chain links TRBV27 with TRBJ2-1, with D unclear. The V gene's germline CDR1 is MNHEY and CDR2 SMNVEV (reference sequence). The CDR3 is made up of 12 amino acids. V lost 4 bases and J 6 bases, leaving 7 bases between the germline ends. The CDR3 nucleotides are TGTGCCAGCAGTTCTCTGGGCAATGAGCAGTTCTTC. Translation: CASSSLGNEQFF.